Listed below are T cell receptor beta chains from one sample, sequenced in a study of blood T cell repertoires in COVID-19. Repertoires were generated with immunoSEQ multiplex PCR, while TCRdb's copy carries only in-frame clones and drops some. The table shows about 310,000 clones, with around 90% occurring only once. The specimen sequenced was PBMCs or T cells enriched from blood (not recorded which). The source is a man in his 60s who had recovered from COVID-19. Both conserved end residues are part of each CDR3. A D gene is named only where the DNA matches it firmly. Rows give clone size only sometimes, using once, few, many, or a class for an expanded clone.

d_call	clone_size	v_call	j_call	cdr3_aa	cdr3_nt
-	once	TRBV12-3/TRBV12-4	TRBJ1-5	CASSPDMNQPQHF	TGTGCCAGCAGTCCAGACATGAATCAGCCCCAGCATTTT
-	-	TRBV6-5	TRBJ2-3	CASSFSGGGTDTQYF	TGTGCCAGCAGTTTTAGCGGTGGGGGCACAGATACGCAGTATTTT
-	-	TRBV11-1	TRBJ2-7	CASSRQPNSYEQYF	TGTGCCAGCAGCAGACAACCCAATAGTTACGAGCAGTACTTC
-	few	TRBV5-1	TRBJ1-4	CASAYGDSNEKLFF	TGCGCCAGCGCCTATGGGGACTCTAATGAAAAACTGTTTTTT
TRBD1	-	TRBV5-1	TRBJ2-6	CASSSGQGAGGANVLTF	TGCGCCAGCAGCTCGGGACAGGGCGCGGGAGGGGCCAACGTCCTGACTTTC
TRBD1	-	TRBV2	TRBJ2-7	CASSGGQGATRGSEQYF	TGTGCCAGCAGTGGAGGACAGGGGGCGACACGGGGATCGGAGCAGTACTTC
TRBD2	once	TRBV11-2	TRBJ2-5	CASSPLGTSGAQETQYF	TGTGCCAGCAGCCCCCTCGGGACTAGCGGGGCCCAAGAGACCCAGTACTTC
TRBD1	-	TRBV28	TRBJ1-2	CASSLSPGGYGYTF	TGTGCCAGCAGTTTATCGCCAGGGGGCTATGGCTACACCTTC
TRBD1	-	TRBV16	TRBJ1-2	CASSQGTGGYYGYTF	TGTGCCAGCAGCCAAGGGACAGGGGGCTACTATGGCTACACCTTC
-	-	TRBV28	TRBJ1-4	CASRPNGDIKKLFF	TGTGCCAGCAGACCTAATGGGGACATCAAAAAACTGTTTTTT
TRBD1	once	TRBV9	TRBJ1-1	CASSTRQGATEAFF	TGTGCCAGCAGCACCCGACAGGGGGCCACTGAAGCTTTCTTT
-	-	TRBV6-6	TRBJ2-5	CASSYKTSMGQETQYF	TGTGCCAGCAGTTACAAGACTAGTATGGGACAAGAGACCCAGTACTTC
TRBD2	once	TRBV4-1	TRBJ2-5	CASSQTRPGTSPSAQYF	TGCGCCAGCAGCCAAACTAGGCCCGGGACTAGCCCTTCGGCCCAGTACTTC
-	-	TRBV28	TRBJ1-5	CASSLIQENQPQHF	TGTGCCAGCAGTTTAATACAGGAAAATCAGCCCCAGCATTTT
-	-	TRBV9	TRBJ1-3	CASSVDTVPGNTIYF	TGTGCCAGCAGCGTAGATACGGTCCCTGGAAACACCATATATTTT
-	-	TRBV30	TRBJ1-5	CAWSRGRLNQPQHF	TGTGCCTGGAGTCGGGGGAGGCTCAATCAGCCCCAGCATTTT
-	once	TRBV5-6	TRBJ1-2	CASKKRAFREDGYTF	TGTGCCAGCAAAAAGCGGGCCTTTCGTGAGGATGGCTACACCTTC
TRBD1	few	TRBV9	TRBJ2-7	CASSVGTGGPYEQYF	TGTGCCAGCAGCGTAGGGACAGGGGGCCCATACGAGCAGTACTTC
TRBD1	-	TRBV28	TRBJ1-2	CASRRDRAYGYTF	TGTGCCAGCAGACGGGACAGGGCCTATGGCTACACCTTC
-	-	TRBV6-1	TRBJ1-1	CASSEVRGMNTEAFF	TGTGCCAGCAGTGAAGTTCGGGGAATGAACACTGAAGCTTTCTTT
-	-	TRBV18	TRBJ2-7	CASSPRRPGATYEQYF	TGTGCCAGCTCACCACGGCGGCCAGGGGCCACCTACGAGCAGTACTTC
TRBD1	-	TRBV6-5	TRBJ2-4	CASTRLTGGQNIQYF	TGTGCCAGCACCCGCTTGACAGGGGGCCAAAACATTCAGTACTTC
TRBD1	-	TRBV5-4	TRBJ1-5	CASSLGTGGDQPQHF	TGTGCCAGCAGCTTGGGGACAGGGGGCGATCAGCCCCAGCATTTT
TRBD2	once	TRBV11-2	TRBJ2-1	CASSLGGSSYNEQFF	TGTGCCAGCAGCTTAGGCGGGAGCTCCTACAATGAGCAGTTCTTC